Each of the 5 T cell receptor beta chains below was sequenced from the same sample in a study of tumor-infiltrating lymphocytes in primary liver carcinoma. From approximately 550 ng of total RNA, TCR beta-specific cDNA was reverse-transcribed using a constant-region primer. Modified slightly, ARM-PCR produced TCR beta libraries over three nested multiplex PCR rounds. Use of TRBV1-TRBV30 forward primers with a C-beta reverse primer characterized the first two PCR rounds, which lasted 10 cycles each. A single record per CDR3 protein comes from TCRdb applying MiXCR to the multiplex PCR reads. The sample holds 90,000 to 100,000 distinct CDR3 sequences, about 70% seen once. DNA and RNA were both co-extracted from about 20-30 mg of bulk tissue that had not been sorted. Source material: liver tumor tissue from sampling region 5. Indicated subset: tumor region T5, tumor centre. These receptors were obtained from a woman aged 55-70 years with primary liver carcinoma and hepatitis B virus infection.

This clonotype was seen at least ten times. V and J are TRBV5-1 and TRBJ1-5, with a possible D match to TRBD1 (5 bases). Per germline, CDR1 SGHRS and CDR2 YFSETQ. The CDR3 loop spans 15 amino acids. V dropped 4 bases and J dropped 1 base, with 12 bases sitting between them. The CDR3 region has the DNA TGCGCCAGCAGCACAGGAGACCTCAGCAATCAGCCCCAGCATTTT. Its protein is CASSTGDLSNQPQHF.

About this clonotype: The germline gene is not matched at one end of the junction; a read error may be the cause. The chain uses TRBV11-2 and TRBJ2-7, with D unclear. The V gene's germline CDR1 is SGHAT and CDR2 FQNNGV. This CDR3 has 13 residues. CDR3 in DNA: TGTGCCGGCAGCGTCGCTGGGGCCTACGAGCAGTACTTC. Its translation is CAGSVAGAYEQYF.

The chain combines TRBV7-9 with TRBJ1-4; unclear D gene. The CDR3 is 16 residues long. Germline values: CDR1 SEHNR, CDR2 FQNEAQ (reference sequence). Trimming removed 2 bases at V and 0 bases at J, with 10 bases between. In DNA, the CDR3 is TGTGCCAGCAGCTTAACTGGGCATGCAACTAATGAAAAACTGTTTTTT. It yields the protein CASSLTGHATNEKLFF.

This clonotype has a handful of counts. This may stem from a read error, because a much larger clone lies one nucleotide away. The chain employs TRBV6-1 and TRBJ1-1; D unresolved. The germline CDR1 and CDR2 sequences are MNHNS and SASEGT. This CDR3 has 13 residues. The chain's CDR3 is CVSSAAWNTEAFF. The CDR3 region has the DNA TGTGTCAGCAGTGCCGCCTGGAACACTGAAGCTTTCTTT.

This clonotype occurred a few times. Germline is not matched at one junction end, which may reflect a read error. J is TRBJ2-1 and V is TRBV4-1, with TRBD2 as a possible D gene (5 bases). CDR3 length: 17 residues. Germline CDR1 reads MGHRA; CDR2 reads YSYEKL. The CDR3 reads CARSQEPSGRADNEQFF. DNA of the CDR3: TGCGCCAGGAGCCAAGAACCCAGCGGAAGGGCGGACAATGAGCAGTTCTTC.